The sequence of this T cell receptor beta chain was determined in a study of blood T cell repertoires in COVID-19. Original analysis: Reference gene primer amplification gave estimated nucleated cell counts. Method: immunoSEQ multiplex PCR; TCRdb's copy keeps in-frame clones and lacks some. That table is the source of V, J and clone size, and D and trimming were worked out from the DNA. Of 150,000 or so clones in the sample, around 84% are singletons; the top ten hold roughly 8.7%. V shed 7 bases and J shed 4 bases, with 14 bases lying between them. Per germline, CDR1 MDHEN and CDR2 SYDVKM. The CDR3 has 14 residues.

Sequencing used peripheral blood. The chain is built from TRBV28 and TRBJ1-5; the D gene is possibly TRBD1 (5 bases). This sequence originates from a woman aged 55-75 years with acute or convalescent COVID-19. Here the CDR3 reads CASNGRGGNQPQHF. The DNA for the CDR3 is TGTGCCAGCAACGGGAGGGGTGGTAATCAGCCCCAGCATTTT. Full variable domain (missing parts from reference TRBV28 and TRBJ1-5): DVKVTQSSRYLVKRTGEKVFLECVQDMDHENMFWYRQDPGLGLRLIYFSYDVKMKEKGDIPEGYSVSREKKERFSLILESASTNQTSMYLCASNGRGGNQPQHFGDGTRLSIL.